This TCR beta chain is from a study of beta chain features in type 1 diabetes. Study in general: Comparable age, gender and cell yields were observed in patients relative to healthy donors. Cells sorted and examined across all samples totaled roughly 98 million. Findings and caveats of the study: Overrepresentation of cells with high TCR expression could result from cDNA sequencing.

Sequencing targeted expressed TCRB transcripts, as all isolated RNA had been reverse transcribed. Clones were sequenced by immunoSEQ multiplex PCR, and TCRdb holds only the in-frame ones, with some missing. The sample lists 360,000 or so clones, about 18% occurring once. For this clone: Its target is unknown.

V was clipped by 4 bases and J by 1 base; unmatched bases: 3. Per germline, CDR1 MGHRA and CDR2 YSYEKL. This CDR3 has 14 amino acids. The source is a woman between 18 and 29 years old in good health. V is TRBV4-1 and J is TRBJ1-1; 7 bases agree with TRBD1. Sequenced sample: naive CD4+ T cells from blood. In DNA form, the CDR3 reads TGCGCCAGCAGCCTCGGACAGGCGAACACTGAAGCTTTCTTT. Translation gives CASSLGQANTEAFF.